This entry features one TCR beta chain sequence. The clone's antigen remains unknown. Per-nucleotide qualities are absent, and no much larger clonotype sits a single base away. The immunoSEQ Assay, a bias-controlled multiplex PCR, was used to amplify TCRbeta CDR3 regions from genomic DNA. Under the source paper's analysis protocol: Within the assay, amplification of reference gene primers was used to estimate how many nucleated cells each sample contained. To quantify the absolute abundance of each unique TCRbeta CDR3 rearrangement, sequence reads were collapsed and filtered. Productive Simpson clonality was computed per sample as the square root of Simpson's diversity index over productive rearrangements. The source is immuneACCESS, and TCRdb retained only in-frame sequences with V and J called. Part of the clones is not carried over; for the studies checked, unresolved V genes explain less than half of this, and the remainder is unexplained. V, J and clone size reflect that table, while D and trimming were determined from the DNA. This sample has about 250,000 clones in its table, and 86% of those were observed once. The biggest ten clones account for 5% to 6% of the sample.

In Seattle, one collaborating source enrolled patients while the infection was active and tracked those patients longitudinally over the course of disease. The collaborating institutions used their own protocols to collect whole blood in K2EDTA tubes. For TCRbeta analysis, collaborators shipped samples as frozen whole blood, isolated PBMCs, or DNA extracted from either of those sample types. The CDR3 holds 14 amino acids from the cysteine to the phenylalanine. Only the CDR3 DNA is retained, 42 bases long and in frame from the first base. V is reduced by 4 bases and J by 5 bases, leaving a spacing of 10 bases between them. CDR1 and CDR2 are read off the germline V gene as SGHRS and YFSETQ. This record belongs to a study of blood T cell repertoires in COVID-19 (dated by TCRdb to the early 2020s). Notes on the research overall: Collaborator samples came from the United States, Italy and Spain and covered acute and convalescent phases of COVID-19. The material from the prospective study consisted of cDNA or gDNA derived from T cells, B-cell-depleted T cells, or PBMCs. The dataset comprised deeply sampled blood TCRbeta repertoires from subjects exposed to, actively infected with, or recovered from COVID-19. The repertoires were released in a freely available public database meant as a resource for research on the immune response to SARS-CoV-2. The samples were drawn from the first 160 participants of the ongoing ImmuneRACE study and from roughly 1,300 subjects provided by 6 global collaborators. Sample metadata almost always included a de-identified subject ID, COVID-19 status, age in years and sex. HLA class I and class II types, where available, came from metadata supplied by the sample provider rather than from assay-based typing.

General findings and caveats noted by the study authors: The amount of clinical and demographic metadata varied by source and participant and was provided uncurated.

The sequence was obtained from a woman at least 80 years old with COVID-19, enrolled during active disease. The sequenced material came from peripheral blood. This sequence uses TRBV5-1 and TRBJ1-6, with the D gene uncertain. The CDR3 in this case is CASSLTMNNSPLHF. In nucleotide form, the sequence is TGCGCCAGCAGCCTGACAATGAATAATTCACCCCTCCACTTT.